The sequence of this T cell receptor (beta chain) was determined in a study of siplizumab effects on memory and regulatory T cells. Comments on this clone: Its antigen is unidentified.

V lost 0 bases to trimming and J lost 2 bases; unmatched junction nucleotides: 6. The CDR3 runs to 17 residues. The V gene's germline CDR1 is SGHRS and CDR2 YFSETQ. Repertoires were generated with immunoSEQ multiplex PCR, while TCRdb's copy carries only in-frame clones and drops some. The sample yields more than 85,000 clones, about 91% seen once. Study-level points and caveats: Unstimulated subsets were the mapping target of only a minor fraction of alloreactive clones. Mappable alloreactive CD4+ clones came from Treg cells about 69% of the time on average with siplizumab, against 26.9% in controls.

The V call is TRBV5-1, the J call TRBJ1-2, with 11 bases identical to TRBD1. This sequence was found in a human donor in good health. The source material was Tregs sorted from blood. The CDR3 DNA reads TGCGCCAGCAGCTTGGGGGACAGGGGGAGAGCAAACTATGGCTACACCTTC. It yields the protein CASSLGDRGRANYGYTF.